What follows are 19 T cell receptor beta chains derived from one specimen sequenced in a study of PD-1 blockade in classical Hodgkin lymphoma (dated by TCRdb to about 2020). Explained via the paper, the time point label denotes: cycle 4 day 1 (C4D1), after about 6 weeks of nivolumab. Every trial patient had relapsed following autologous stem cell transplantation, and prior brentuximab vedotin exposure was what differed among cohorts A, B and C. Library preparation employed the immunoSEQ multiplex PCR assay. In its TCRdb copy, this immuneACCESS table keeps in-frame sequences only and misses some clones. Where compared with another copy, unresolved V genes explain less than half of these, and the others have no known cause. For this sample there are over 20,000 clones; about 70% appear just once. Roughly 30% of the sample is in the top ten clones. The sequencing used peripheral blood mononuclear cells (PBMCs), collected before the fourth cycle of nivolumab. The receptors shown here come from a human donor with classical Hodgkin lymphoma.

The CDR3 region is CASSLGVTYEQYF. The CDR3 bases are TGTGCCAGCAGTTTGGGGGTAACCTACGAGCAGTACTTC. This chain joins TRBV27 and TRBJ2-7; D possibly matches TRBD1 or TRBD2 (5 bases each). CDR1 and CDR2 (germline): MNHEY, SMNVEV (reference sequence). V was clipped by 3 bases and J by 2 bases, with 8 bases between them. This CDR3 comprises 13 residues.

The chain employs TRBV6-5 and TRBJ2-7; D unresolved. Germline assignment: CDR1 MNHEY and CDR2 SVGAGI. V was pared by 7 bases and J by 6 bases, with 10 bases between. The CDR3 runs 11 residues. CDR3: CASISAFEQYF. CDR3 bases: TGTGCCAGCATCTCGGCGTTCGAGCAGTACTTC.

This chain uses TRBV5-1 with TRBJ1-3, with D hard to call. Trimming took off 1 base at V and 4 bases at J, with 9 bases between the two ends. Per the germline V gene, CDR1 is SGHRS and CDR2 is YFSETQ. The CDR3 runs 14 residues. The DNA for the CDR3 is TGCGCCAGCAGCTTGCTTGGGCAAGGAAACACCATATATTTT. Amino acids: CASSLLGQGNTIYF.

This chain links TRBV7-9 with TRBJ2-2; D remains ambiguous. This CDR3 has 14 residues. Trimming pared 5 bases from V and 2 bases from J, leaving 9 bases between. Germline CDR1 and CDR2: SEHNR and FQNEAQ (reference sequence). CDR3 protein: CASSPPINTGELFF. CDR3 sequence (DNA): TGTGCCAGCAGCCCCCCCATCAACACCGGGGAGCTGTTTTTT.

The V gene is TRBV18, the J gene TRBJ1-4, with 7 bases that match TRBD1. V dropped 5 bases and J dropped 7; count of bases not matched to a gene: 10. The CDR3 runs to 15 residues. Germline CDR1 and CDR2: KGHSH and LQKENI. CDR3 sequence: CASSTRQGEGEKLFF. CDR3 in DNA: TGTGCCAGCTCAACCCGACAGGGAGAAGGTGAAAAACTGTTTTTT.

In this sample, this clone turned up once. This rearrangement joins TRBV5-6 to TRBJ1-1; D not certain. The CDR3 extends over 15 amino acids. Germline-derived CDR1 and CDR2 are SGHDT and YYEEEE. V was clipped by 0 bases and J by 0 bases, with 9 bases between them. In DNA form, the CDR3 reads TGTGCCAGCAGCTTGGGGGCAGGATTGAACACTGAAGCTTTCTTT. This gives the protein CASSLGAGLNTEAFF.

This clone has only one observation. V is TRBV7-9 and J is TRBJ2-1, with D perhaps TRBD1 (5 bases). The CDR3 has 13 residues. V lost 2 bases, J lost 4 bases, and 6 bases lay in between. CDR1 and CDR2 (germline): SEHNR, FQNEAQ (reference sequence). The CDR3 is CASSLKGYNEQFF. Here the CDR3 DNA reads TGTGCCAGCAGCTTAAAGGGGTACAATGAGCAGTTCTTC. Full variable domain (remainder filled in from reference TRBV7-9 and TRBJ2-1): DTGVSQNPRHKITKRGQNVTFRCDPISEHNRLYWYRQTLGQGPEFLTYFQNEAQLEKSRLLSDRFSAERPKGSFSTLEIQRTEQGDSAMYLCASSLKGYNEQFFGPGTRLTVL.

The CDR3 loop is CASSPPRRGRSNQPQHF. The CDR3 bases are TGTGCCAGCAGTCCCCCCCGTAGGGGCAGGAGCAATCAGCCCCAGCATTTT. This chain joins TRBV28 and TRBJ1-5; perhaps TRBD1 as D (5 bases). CDR3 length: 17 residues. Germline CDR1 MDHEN, CDR2 SYDVKM. The V end was cut by 5 bases, the J end by 1 base, with 18 bases between.

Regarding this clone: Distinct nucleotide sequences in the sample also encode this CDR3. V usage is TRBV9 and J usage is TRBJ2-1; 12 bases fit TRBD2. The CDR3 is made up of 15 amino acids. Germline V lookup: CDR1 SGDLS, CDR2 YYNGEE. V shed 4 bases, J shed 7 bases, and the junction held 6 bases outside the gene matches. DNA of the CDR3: TGTGCCAGCAGCCTAGCGGGGGGGCCGGAGAATGAGCAGTTCTTC. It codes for CASSLAGGPENEQFF.

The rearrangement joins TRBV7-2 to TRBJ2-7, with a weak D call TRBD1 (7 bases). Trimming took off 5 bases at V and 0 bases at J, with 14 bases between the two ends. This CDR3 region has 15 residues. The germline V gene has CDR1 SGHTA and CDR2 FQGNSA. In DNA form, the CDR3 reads TGTGCCAGCAGCGAAGCAGGGGGGCGCTCCTACGAGCAGTACTTC. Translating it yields CASSEAGGRSYEQYF.

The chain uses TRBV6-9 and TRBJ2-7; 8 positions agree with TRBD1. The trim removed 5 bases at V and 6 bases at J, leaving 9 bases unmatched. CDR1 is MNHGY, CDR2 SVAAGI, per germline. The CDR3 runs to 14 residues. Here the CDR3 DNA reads TGTGCCAGCAGTACCGGACAGGGAATGGGCGAGCAGTACGTC. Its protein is CASSTGQGMGEQYV.

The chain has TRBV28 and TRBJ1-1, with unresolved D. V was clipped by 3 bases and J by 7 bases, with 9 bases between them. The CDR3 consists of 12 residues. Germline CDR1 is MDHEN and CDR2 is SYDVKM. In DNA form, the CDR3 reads TGTGCCAGCAGTTTCGGGGTGGGTGAAGCTTTCTTT. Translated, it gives CASSFGVGEAFF.

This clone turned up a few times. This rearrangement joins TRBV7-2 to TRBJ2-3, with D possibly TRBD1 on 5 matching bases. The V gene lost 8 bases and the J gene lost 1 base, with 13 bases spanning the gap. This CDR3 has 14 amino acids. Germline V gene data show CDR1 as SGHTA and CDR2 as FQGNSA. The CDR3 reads CASGKGLRTDTQYF. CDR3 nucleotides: TGTGCCAGCGGTAAGGGGCTTCGCACAGATACGCAGTATTTT.

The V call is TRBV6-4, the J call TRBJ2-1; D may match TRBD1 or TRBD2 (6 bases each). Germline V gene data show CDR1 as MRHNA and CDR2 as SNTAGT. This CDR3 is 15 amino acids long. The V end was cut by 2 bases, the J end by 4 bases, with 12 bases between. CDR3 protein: CASSDKWGAYNEQFF. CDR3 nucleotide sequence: TGTGCCAGCAGTGACAAGTGGGGGGCGTACAATGAGCAGTTCTTC.

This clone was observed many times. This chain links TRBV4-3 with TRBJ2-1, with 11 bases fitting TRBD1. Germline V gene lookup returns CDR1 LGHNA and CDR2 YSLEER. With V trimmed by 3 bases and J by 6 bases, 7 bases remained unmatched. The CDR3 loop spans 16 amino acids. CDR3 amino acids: CASSHATGTGGNEQFF. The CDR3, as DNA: TGCGCCAGCAGCCACGCTACCGGGACAGGGGGCAATGAGCAGTTCTTC.

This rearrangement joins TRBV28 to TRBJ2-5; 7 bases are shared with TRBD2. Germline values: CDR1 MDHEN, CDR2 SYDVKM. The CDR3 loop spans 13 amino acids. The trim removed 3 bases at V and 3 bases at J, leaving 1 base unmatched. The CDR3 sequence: CASSFAGEETQYF. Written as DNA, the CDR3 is TGTGCCAGCAGTTTCGCGGGGGAAGAGACCCAGTACTTC.

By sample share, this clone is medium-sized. The CDR3 DNA sequence: TGTGCCAGCAGCGTAGAGACAGGGGTTTCCTACGAGCAGTACTTC. This translates into CASSVETGVSYEQYF. This chain uses TRBV9 with TRBJ2-7, with 8 bases lining up with TRBD1. The germline CDR1 and CDR2 sequences are SGDLS and YYNGEE. V lost 0 bases, J lost 1 base, and 3 bases stayed unmatched. The CDR3 covers 15 residues.

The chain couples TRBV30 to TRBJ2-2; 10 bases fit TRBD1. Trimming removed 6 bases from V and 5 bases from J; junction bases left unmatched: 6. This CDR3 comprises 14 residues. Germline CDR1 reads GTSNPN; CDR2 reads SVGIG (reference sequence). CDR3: CACTRDRGTGELFF. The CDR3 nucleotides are TGTGCCTGCACCCGGGACAGGGGTACCGGGGAGCTGTTTTTT.

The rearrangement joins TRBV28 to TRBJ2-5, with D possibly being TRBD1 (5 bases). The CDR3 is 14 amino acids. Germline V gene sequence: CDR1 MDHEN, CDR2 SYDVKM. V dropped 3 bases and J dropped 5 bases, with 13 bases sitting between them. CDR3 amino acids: CASSFRQGGETQYF. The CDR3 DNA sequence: TGTGCCAGCAGTTTCCGTCAGGGTGGGGAGACCCAGTACTTC.